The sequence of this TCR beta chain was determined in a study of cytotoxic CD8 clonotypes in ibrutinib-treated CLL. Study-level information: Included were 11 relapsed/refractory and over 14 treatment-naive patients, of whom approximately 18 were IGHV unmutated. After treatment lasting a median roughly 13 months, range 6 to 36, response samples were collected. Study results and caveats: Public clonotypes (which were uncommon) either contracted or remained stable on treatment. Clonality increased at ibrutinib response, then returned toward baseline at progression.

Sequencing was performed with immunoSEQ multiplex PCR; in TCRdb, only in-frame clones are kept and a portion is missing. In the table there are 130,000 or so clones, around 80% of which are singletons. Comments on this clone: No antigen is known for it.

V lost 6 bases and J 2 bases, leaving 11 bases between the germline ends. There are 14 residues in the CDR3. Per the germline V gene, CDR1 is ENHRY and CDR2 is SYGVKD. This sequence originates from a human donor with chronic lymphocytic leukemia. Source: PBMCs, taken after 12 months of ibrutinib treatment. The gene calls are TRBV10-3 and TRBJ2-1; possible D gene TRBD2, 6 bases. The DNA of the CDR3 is TGTGCCATCAGAGCCGGGACTCCCTACAATGAGCAGTTCTTC. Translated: CAIRAGTPYNEQFF.